This T cell receptor beta chain was retrieved from a study of blood T cell repertoires in COVID-19. The sample holds one count of this clone. The data were produced by immunoSEQ multiplex PCR, yet TCRdb's version contains in-frame clones alone and is incomplete. This sample has 110,000 to 150,000 clones, with around 89% found just once. Trimming shortened V by 6 bases and J by 1 base, and 10 bases separated the two germline ends. This CDR3 has 15 residues. Germline assignment: CDR1 MNHEY and CDR2 SVGAGI. This clonotype was obtained from a man in his sixties with active or convalescent COVID-19. Source material: peripheral blood. This chain links TRBV6-5 with TRBJ2-6; D might be TRBD1 (5 bases). CDR3 DNA: TGTGCCAGCAGGATCTCAGGGTCTGGGGCCAACGTCCTGACTTTC. Encoded protein: CASRISGSGANVLTF.